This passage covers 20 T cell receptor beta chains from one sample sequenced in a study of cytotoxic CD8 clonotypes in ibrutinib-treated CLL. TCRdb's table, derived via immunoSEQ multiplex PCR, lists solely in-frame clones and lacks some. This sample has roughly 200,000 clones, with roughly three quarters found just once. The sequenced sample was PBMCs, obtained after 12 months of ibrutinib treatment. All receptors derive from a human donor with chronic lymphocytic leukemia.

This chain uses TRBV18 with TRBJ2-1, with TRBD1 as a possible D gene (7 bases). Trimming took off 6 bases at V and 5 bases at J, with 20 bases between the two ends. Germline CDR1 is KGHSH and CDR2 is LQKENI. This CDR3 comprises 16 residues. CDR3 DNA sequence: TGTGCCAGCTCCCCATATCGCGGGGACAGTAACAATGAGCAGTTCTTC. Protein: CASSPYRGDSNNEQFF.

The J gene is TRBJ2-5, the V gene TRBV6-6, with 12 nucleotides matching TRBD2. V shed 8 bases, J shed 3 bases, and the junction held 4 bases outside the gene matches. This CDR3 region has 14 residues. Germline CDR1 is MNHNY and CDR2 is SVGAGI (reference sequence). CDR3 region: CASSTSGGKETQYF. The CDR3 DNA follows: TGTGCCAGCTCGACTAGCGGGGGAAAAGAGACCCAGTACTTC.

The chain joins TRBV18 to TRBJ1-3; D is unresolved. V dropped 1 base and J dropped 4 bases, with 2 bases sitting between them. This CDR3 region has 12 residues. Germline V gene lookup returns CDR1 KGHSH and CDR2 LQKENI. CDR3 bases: TGTGCCAGCTCACCACAGGGAAACACCATATATTTT. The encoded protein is CASSPQGNTIYF.

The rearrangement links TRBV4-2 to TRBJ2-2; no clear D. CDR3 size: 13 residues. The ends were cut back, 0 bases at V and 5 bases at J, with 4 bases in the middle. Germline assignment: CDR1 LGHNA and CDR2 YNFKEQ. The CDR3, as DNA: TGTGCCAGCAGCCAAGAAACGACCGGGGAGCTGTTTTTT. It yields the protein CASSQETTGELFF.

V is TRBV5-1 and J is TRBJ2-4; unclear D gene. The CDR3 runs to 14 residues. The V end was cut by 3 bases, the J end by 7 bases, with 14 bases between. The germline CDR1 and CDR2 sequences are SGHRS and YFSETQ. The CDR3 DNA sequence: TGCGCCAGCAGCTGGGCGCCGGACCCCAACATTCAGTACTTC. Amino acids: CASSWAPDPNIQYF.

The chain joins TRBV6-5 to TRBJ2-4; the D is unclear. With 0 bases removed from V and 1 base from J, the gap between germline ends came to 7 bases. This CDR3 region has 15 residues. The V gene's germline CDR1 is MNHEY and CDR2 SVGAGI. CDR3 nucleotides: TGTGCCAGCAGTTACTCGGGTCAGGCCAAAAACATTCAGTACTTC. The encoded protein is CASSYSGQAKNIQYF.

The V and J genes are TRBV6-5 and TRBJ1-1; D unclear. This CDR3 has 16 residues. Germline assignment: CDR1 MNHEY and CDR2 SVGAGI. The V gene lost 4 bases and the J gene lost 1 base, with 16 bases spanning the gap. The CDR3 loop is CASSLVRVAANTEAFF. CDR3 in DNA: TGTGCCAGCAGTTTAGTTAGGGTGGCAGCGAACACTGAAGCTTTCTTT.

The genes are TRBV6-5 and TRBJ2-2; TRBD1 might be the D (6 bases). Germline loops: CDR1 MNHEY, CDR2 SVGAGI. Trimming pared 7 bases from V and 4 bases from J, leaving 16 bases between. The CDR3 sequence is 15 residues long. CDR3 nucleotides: TGTGCCAGCACCCTTCAGGGGTATGGCACCGGGGAGCTGTTTTTT. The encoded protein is CASTLQGYGTGELFF.

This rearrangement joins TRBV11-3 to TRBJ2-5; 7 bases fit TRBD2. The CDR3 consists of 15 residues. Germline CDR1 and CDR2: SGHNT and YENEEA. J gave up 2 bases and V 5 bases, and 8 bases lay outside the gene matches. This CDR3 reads CASSRGTNQQETQYF. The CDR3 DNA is TGTGCCAGCAGCCGGGGGACTAACCAACAAGAGACCCAGTACTTC.

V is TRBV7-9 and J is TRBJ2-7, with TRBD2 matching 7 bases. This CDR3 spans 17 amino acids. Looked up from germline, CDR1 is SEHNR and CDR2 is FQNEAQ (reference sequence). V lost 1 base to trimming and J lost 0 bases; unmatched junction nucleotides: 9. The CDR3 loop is CASSLGRVAGTSYEQYF. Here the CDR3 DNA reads TGTGCCAGCAGCTTAGGTCGAGTAGCGGGCACCTCCTACGAGCAGTACTTC.

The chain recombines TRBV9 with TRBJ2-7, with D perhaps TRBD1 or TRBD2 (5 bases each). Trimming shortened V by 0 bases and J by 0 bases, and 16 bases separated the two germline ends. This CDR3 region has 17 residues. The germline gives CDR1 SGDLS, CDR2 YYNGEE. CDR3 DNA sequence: TGTGCCAGCAGCGTAGGCTGGGGACGGGGAAGCTCCTACGAGCAGTACTTC. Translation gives CASSVGWGRGSSYEQYF.

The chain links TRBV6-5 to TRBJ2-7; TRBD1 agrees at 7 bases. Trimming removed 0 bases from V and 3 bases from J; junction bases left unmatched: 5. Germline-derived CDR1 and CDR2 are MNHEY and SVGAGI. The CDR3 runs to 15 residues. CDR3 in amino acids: CASSYSGGDIYEQYF. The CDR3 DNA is TGTGCCAGCAGTTACTCAGGGGGCGATATCTACGAGCAGTACTTC.

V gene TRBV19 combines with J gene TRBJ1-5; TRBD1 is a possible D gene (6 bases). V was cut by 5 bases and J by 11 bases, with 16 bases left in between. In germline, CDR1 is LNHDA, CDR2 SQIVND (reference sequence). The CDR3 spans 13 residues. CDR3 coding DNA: TGTGCCAGTAGTGTCCGCAGGGGAGGGTCCCAGCATTTT. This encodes CASSVRRGGSQHF.

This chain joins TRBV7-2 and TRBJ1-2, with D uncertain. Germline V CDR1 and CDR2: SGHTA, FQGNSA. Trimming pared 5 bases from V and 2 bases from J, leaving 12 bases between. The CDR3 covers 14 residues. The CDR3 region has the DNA TGTGCCAGCAGCCCACAGAGCACAAACTATGGCTACACCTTC. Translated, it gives CASSPQSTNYGYTF.

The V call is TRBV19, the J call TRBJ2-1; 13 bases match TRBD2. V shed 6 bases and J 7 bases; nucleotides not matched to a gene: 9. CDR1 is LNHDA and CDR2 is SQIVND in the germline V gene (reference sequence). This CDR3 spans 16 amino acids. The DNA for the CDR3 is TGTGCCAGTAGCCTCTTGGGACTAGCGGGGAAAAATGAGCAGTTCTTC. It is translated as CASSLLGLAGKNEQFF.

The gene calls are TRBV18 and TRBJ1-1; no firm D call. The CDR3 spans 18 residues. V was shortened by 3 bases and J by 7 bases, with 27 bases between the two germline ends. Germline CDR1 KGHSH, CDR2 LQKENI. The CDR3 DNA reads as TGTGCCAGCTCACCGGGTCGTATTGCCCTGAGAGCAGCGGGTGAAGCTTTCTTT. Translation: CASSPGRIALRAAGEAFF.

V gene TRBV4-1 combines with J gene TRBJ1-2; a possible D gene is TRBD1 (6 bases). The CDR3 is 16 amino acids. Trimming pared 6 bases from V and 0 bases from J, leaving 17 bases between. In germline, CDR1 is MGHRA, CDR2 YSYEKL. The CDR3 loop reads CASREHGQTPNYGYTF. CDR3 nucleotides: TGCGCCAGCAGGGAGCATGGACAGACTCCTAACTATGGCTACACCTTC.

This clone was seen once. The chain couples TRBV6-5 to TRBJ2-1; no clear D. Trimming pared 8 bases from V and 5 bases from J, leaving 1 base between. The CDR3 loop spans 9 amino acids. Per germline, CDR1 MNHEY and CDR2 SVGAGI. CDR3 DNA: TGTGCCAGCCACAATGAGCAGTTCTTC. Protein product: CASHNEQFF.

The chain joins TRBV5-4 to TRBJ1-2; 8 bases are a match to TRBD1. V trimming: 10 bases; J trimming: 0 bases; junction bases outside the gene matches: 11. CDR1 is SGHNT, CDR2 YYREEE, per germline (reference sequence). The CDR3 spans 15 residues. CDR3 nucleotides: TGTGCCTTGGGGGCAGGGGGCACTACTAACTATGGCTACACCTTC. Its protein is CALGAGGTTNYGYTF.

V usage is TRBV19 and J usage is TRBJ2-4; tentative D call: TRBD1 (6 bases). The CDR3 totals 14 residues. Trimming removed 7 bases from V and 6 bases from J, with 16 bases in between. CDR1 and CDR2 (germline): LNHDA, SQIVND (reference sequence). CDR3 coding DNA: TGTGCCAGTACACCCCAGGGGAAAATAAACATTCAGTACTTC. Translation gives CASTPQGKINIQYF.